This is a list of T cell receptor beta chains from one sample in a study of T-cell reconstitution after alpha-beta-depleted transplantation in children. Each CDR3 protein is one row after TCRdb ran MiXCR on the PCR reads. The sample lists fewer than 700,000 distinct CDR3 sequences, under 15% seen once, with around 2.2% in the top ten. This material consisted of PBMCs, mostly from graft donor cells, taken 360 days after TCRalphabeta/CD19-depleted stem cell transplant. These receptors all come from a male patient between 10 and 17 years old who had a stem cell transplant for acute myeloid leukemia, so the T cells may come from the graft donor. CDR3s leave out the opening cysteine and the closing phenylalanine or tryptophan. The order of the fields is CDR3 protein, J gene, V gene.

CDR3: ASSAGSYRFLETQY
J: TRBJ2-5
V: TRBV9

CDR3: ASSQDLLAGADTQY
J: TRBJ2-3
V: TRBV4-3

CDR3: ASPYRGSPRYADTQY
J: TRBJ2-3
V: TRBV6-1

CDR3: AIMTGTGDYGYT
J: TRBJ1-2
V: TRBV10-3

CDR3: SADNEQF
J: TRBJ2-1
V: TRBV29-1

CDR3: ASMLGSGRRDEQY
J: TRBJ2-7
V: TRBV5-1

CDR3: SAIPSGETQY
J: TRBJ2-3
V: TRBV20-1

CDR3: ASSLLTGGRWGEQY
J: TRBJ2-7
V: TRBV28

CDR3: SVNRGRTGDTQY
J: TRBJ2-3
V: TRBV29-1

CDR3: SVVAESYEQY
J: TRBJ2-7
V: TRBV29-1

CDR3: SVSTGGVSYEQY
J: TRBJ2-7
V: TRBV29-1

CDR3: ASSLAESRGTHEQY
J: TRBJ2-7
V: TRBV5-1

CDR3: ASSLIPGGNIQY
J: TRBJ2-4
V: TRBV28

CDR3: ASSLGTVGSK
J: TRBJ1-2
V: TRBV12-3/TRBV12-4

CDR3: ASSGLQFTDTQY
J: TRBJ2-3
V: TRBV28

CDR3: ASSSRLYNVQF
J: TRBJ2-1
V: TRBV7-2

CDR3: ASSYSIHEQY
J: TRBJ2-7
V: TRBV6-2/TRBV6-3

CDR3: ASRLTTSGAEPNNEQF
J: TRBJ2-1
V: TRBV12-2

CDR3: SVDPRRTDTQY
J: TRBJ2-3
V: TRBV29-1

CDR3: SVEDGQSYGYT
J: TRBJ1-2
V: TRBV29-1

CDR3: SVEELEGYEQY
J: TRBJ2-7
V: TRBV29-1

CDR3: ASSLGTSGSDEQY
J: TRBJ2-7
V: TRBV12-3/TRBV12-4

CDR3: ASSYSRRGNTEAF
J: TRBJ1-1
V: TRBV6-5

CDR3: ASRTSGTNEQF
J: TRBJ2-1
V: TRBV6-2/TRBV6-3

CDR3: ASSLGEGLWTDTQY
J: TRBJ2-3
V: TRBV28

CDR3: ASSSWTGEYKNIQY
J: TRBJ2-4
V: TRBV5-1

CDR3: ASSLSHLNTEAF
J: TRBJ1-1
V: TRBV7-8

CDR3: ASSHDRGSWYEQY
J: TRBJ2-7
V: TRBV7-2

CDR3: ASGTGGSSNEQF
J: TRBJ2-1
V: TRBV12-5

CDR3: ASSLSLTGPYEQY
J: TRBJ2-7
V: TRBV27

CDR3: SATQVVQETQY
J: TRBJ2-5
V: TRBV20-1

CDR3: ATSDPTDLDSQETQY
J: TRBJ2-5
V: TRBV24-1

CDR3: SVERREDPYEQY
J: TRBJ2-7
V: TRBV29-1

CDR3: ASSPPGREGGNEQF
J: TRBJ2-1
V: TRBV11-1

CDR3: ASSVHGTSGYNEQF
J: TRBJ2-1
V: TRBV9

CDR3: ASTRDSLYNEQF
J: TRBJ2-1
V: TRBV4-3

CDR3: ASSYPGGGSSGANVLT
J: TRBJ2-6
V: TRBV6-2/TRBV6-3

CDR3: ASSQDLSPSGLSSYNEQF
J: TRBJ2-1
V: TRBV3-1

CDR3: ASSRTGGPSGANVLT
J: TRBJ2-6
V: TRBV5-1

CDR3: ASSPRTSGQHEQY
J: TRBJ2-7
V: TRBV12-3/TRBV12-4

CDR3: ASSLGTTMREQY
J: TRBJ2-7
V: TRBV5-1

CDR3: ATTSGLANINEQY
J: TRBJ2-7
V: TRBV15

CDR3: ASSLDWYSYEQY
J: TRBJ2-7
V: TRBV7-8

CDR3: ASSVHRGGEQY
J: TRBJ2-7
V: TRBV9

CDR3: ASSYGALSSYNEQF
J: TRBJ2-1
V: TRBV6-2/TRBV6-3

CDR3: ASSPGRFGGTGELF
J: TRBJ2-2
V: TRBV18

CDR3: ASRLGWRDEQY
J: TRBJ2-7
V: TRBV7-8

CDR3: ASSSNLYPVSGKEF
J: TRBJ2-1
V: TRBV5-1

CDR3: ASSPNQFHEQY
J: TRBJ2-7
V: TRBV18